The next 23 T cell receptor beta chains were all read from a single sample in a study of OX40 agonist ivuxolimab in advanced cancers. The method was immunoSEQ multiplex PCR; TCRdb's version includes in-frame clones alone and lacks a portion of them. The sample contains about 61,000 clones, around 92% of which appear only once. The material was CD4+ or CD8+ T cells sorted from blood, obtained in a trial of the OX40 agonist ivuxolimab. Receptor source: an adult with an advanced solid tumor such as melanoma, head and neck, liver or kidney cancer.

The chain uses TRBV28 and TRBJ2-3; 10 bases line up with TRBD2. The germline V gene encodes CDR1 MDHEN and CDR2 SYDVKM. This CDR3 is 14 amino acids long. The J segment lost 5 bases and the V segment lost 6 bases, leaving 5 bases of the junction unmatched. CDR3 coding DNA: TGTGCCAGCAGGGTAGCGGGGGGACAAGATACGCAGTATTTT. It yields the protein CASRVAGGQDTQYF.

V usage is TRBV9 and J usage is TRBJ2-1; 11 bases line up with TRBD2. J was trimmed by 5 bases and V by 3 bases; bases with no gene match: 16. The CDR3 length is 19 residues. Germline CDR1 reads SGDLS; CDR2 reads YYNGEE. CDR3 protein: CASSGGTIRASGGNNEQFF. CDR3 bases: TGTGCCAGCAGCGGAGGGACAATTAGGGCTAGCGGGGGGAACAATGAGCAGTTCTTC.

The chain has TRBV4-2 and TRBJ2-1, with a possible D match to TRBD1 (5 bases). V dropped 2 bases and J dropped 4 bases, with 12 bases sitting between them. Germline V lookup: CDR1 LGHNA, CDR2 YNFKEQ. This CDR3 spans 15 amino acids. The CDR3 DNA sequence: TGTGCCAGCAGCCAACATACCGACAGATACAATGAGCAGTTCTTC. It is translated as CASSQHTDRYNEQFF.

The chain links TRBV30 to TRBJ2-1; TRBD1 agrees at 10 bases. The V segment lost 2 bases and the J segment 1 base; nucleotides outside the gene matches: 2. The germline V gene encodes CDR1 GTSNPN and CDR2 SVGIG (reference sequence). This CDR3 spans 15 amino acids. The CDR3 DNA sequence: TGTGCCTGGAGTCCGGGACAGGGGTCCTACAATGAGCAGTTCTTC. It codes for CAWSPGQGSYNEQFF.

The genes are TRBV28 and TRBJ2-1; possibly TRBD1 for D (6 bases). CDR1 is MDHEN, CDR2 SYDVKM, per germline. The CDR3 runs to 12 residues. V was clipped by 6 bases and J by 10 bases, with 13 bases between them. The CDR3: CASSGIQGEQFF. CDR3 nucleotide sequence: TGTGCCAGCAGCGGAATACAGGGAGAGCAGTTCTTC. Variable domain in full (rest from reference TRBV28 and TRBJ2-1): DVKVTQSSRYLVKRTGEKVFLECVQDMDHENMFWYRQDPGLGLRLIYFSYDVKMKEKGDIPEGYSVSREKKERFSLILESASTNQTSMYLCASSGIQGEQFFGPGTRLTVL.

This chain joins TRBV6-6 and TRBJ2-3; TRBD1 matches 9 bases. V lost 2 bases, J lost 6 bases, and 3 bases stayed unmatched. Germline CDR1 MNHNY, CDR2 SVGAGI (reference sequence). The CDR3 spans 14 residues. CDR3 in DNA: TGTGCCAGCAGTTACGGGACAGGGTACGATACGCAGTATTTT. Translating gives CASSYGTGYDTQYF.

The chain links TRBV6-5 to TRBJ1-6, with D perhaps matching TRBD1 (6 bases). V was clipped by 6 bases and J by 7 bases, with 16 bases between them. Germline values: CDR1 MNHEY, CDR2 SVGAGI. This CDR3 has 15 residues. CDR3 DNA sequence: TGTGCCAGCAGAAGACCAGGGGCGGGGAATTCACCCCTCCACTTT. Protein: CASRRPGAGNSPLHF.

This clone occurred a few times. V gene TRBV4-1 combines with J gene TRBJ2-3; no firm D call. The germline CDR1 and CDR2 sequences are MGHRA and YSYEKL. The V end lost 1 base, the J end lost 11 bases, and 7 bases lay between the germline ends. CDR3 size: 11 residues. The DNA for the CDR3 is TGCGCCAGCAGCCAAGGGATCGAGCAGTATTTT. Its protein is CASSQGIEQYF.

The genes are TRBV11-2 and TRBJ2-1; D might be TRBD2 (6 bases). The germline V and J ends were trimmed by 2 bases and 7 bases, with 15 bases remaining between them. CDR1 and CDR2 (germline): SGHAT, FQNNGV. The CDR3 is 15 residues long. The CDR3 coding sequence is TGTGCCAGCAGCTTAATCGGCGGGATTTGGAATGAGCAGTTCTTC. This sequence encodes CASSLIGGIWNEQFF.

The DNA of the CDR3 is TGTGCCAGCAGTGCGATGGGTTTAAAGGGCTCTAGCACAGATACGCAGTATTTT. It is translated as CASSAMGLKGSSTDTQYF. The V gene is TRBV6-4, the J gene TRBJ2-3; D uncertain. V gave up 4 bases and J gave up 0 bases, with 20 bases separating them. The CDR3 is 18 amino acids. Germline CDR1 and CDR2: MRHNA and SNTAGT.

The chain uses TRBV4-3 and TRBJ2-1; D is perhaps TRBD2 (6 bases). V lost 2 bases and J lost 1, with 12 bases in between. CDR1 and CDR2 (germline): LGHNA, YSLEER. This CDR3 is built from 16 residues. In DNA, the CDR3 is TGCGCCAGCAGCCAATTTACTAGCTTGTCCTACAATGAGCAGTTCTTC. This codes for CASSQFTSLSYNEQFF.

CDR3 DNA: TGTGCCAGCAGCCCCCGCCCGGACAGATCCTACGAGCAGTACTTC. It codes for CASSPRPDRSYEQYF. The V call is TRBV4-2, the J call TRBJ2-7; D might be TRBD1 (6 bases). Germline CDR1 LGHNA, CDR2 YNFKEQ. This CDR3 region has 15 residues. Trimming pared 4 bases from V and 1 base from J, leaving 14 bases between.

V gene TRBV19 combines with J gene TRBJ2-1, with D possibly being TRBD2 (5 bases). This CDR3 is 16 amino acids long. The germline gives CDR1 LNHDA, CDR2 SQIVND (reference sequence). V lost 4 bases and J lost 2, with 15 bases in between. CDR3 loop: CASSTIGLRAYNEQFF. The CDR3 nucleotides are TGTGCCAGTAGTACCATTGGGCTGAGGGCCTACAATGAGCAGTTCTTC.

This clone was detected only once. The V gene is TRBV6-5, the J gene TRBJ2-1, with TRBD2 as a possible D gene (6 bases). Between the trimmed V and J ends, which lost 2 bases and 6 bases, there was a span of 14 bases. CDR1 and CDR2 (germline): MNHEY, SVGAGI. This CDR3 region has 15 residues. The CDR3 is CASSYVAGSGNEQFF. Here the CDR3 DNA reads TGTGCCAGCAGTTACGTGGCGGGGTCTGGCAATGAGCAGTTCTTC.

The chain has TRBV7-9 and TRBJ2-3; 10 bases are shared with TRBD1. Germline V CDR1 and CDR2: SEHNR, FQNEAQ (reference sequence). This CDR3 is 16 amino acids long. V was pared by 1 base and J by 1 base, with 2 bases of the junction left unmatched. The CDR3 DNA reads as TGTGCCAGCAGCTTAGTTGGGACAGGGGGCACAGATACGCAGTATTTT. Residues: CASSLVGTGGTDTQYF.

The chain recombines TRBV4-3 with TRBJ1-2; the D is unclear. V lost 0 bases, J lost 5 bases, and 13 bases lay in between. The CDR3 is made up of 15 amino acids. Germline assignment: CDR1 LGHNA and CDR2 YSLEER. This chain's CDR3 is CASSQDLRIVYGYTF. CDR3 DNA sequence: TGCGCCAGCAGCCAAGATCTCAGGATCGTATATGGCTACACCTTC.

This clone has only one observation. As DNA, the CDR3 is TGTGCCGTCCACGACAGGGGCTACGAGCAGTACTTC. This gives the protein CAVHDRGYEQYF. This rearrangement joins TRBV28 to TRBJ2-7; 8 bases are shared with TRBD1. This CDR3 contains 12 residues. CDR1 and CDR2 from the germline V gene are MDHEN and SYDVKM. J gave up 3 bases and V 11 bases, and 6 bases lay outside the gene matches.

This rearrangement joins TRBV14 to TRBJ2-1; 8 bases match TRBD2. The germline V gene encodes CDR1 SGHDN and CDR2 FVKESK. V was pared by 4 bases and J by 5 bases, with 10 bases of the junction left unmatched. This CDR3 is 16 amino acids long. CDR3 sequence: CASSRRREGLNNEQFF. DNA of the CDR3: TGTGCCAGCAGCCGGCGACGGGAGGGCCTGAACAATGAGCAGTTCTTC.

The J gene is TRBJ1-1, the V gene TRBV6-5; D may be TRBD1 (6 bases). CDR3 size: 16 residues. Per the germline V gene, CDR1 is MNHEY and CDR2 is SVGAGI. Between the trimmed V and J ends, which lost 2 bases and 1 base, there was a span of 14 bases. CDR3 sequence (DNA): TGTGCCAGCAGTTACGCCCCGGGACAAAGGAACACTGAAGCTTTCTTT. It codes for CASSYAPGQRNTEAFF.

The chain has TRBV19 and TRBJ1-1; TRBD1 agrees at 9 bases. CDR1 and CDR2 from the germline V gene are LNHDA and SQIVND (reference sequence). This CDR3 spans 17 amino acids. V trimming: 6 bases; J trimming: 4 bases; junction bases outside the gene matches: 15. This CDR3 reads CASSPTPRDRGFTEAFF. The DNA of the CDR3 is TGTGCCAGTAGCCCAACCCCACGAGACAGGGGGTTCACTGAAGCTTTCTTT. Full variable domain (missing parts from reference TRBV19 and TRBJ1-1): DGGITQSPKYLFRKEGQNVTLSCEQNLNHDAMYWYRQDPGQGLRLIYYSQIVNDFQKGDIAEGYSVSREKKESFPLTVTSAQKNPTAFYLCASSPTPRDRGFTEAFFGQGTRLTVV.

The CDR3 region is CASSPFREGSYEQYF. The CDR3 DNA sequence: TGTGCCAGCAGTCCCTTCCGGGAAGGTTCCTACGAGCAGTACTTC. V and J are TRBV6-6 and TRBJ2-7; D perhaps matches TRBD2 (5 bases). The V gene lost 5 bases and the J gene lost 1 base, with 15 bases spanning the gap. The CDR3 totals 15 residues. The V gene's germline CDR1 is MNHNY and CDR2 SVGAGI (reference sequence).

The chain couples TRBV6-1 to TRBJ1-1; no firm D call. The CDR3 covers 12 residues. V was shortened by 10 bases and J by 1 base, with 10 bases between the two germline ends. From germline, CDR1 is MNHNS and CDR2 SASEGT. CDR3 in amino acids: CANSDGNTEAFF. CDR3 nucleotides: TGTGCCAACTCAGACGGGAACACTGAAGCTTTCTTT.

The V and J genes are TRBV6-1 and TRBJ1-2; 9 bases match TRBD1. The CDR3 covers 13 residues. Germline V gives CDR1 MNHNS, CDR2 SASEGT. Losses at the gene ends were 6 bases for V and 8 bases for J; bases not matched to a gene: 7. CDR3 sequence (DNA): TGTGCCAGCAGGGGGGACAGGGCTAAGGGCTACACCTTC. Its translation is CASRGDRAKGYTF.